A single sample gave rise to the 12 T cell receptor beta chains below, sequenced in a study of post-analysis software for immune sequencing data. Built from TCR beta cDNA, the libraries had unique molecular identifiers in them. From the PCR reads, TCRdb called clonotypes with MiXCR, one entry per CDR3 protein. The data hold about 460,000 distinct CDR3 sequences, with roughly 45% observed a single time. Their cognate antigens are unknown. Study-wide results and limits: Patients carried 5 or 6 TRBV segments more frequently than controls did, and TRBV5-6, TRBV5-1 and TRBV20-1 were among them.

What was sequenced was blood. Receptors originate from a girl aged 5-17 years with multiple sclerosis.

The chain employs TRBV12-3 or TRBV12-4 and TRBJ1-1; unclear D gene. V dropped 6 bases and J dropped 3 bases, with 17 bases sitting between them. This CDR3 comprises 15 residues. In nucleotides, the CDR3 is TGTGCCAGCAGCAGGAGCTCGACTGTCCACACTGAAGCTTTCTTT. As protein: CASSRSSTVHTEAFF.

The chain employs TRBV7-2 and TRBJ2-3; tentatively, D is TRBD2 (6 bases). The germline V gene has CDR1 SGHTA and CDR2 FQGNSA. The CDR3 has 14 residues. V was pared by 1 base and J by 8 bases, with 13 bases between. CDR3 nucleotide sequence: TGTGCCAGCAGCTTAGATCTAGCGATGGGTACGCAGTATTTT. This codes for CASSLDLAMGTQYF.

This clonotype showed up just a few times. The chain carries TRBV12-3 or TRBV12-4 and TRBJ1-5; D remains unclear. This CDR3 has 14 residues. Trimming took 2 bases from V and 10 from J, leaving 15 bases between them. DNA of the CDR3: TGTGCCAGCAGTTTAACCGGGTTGATGTATCCCCAGCATTTT. This encodes CASSLTGLMYPQHF.

The chain carries TRBV7-2 and TRBJ2-7; 13 bases map to TRBD2. CDR1 SGHTA and CDR2 FQGNSA come from the germline V gene. The CDR3 extends over 16 amino acids. After removal of 5 bases from V and 4 bases from J, the junction contained 8 bases not matched to a gene. CDR3 nucleotides: TGTGCCAGCAGCATCGACACGGGACTAGCGGGGTACGAGCAGTACTTC. Translated: CASSIDTGLAGYEQYF.

Notes on this clonotype: The junction departs from the called germline gene at one end, perhaps through a read error. The J gene is TRBJ1-5, the V gene TRBV24-1; D gene unclear. The CDR3 has 16 residues. Germline V lookup: CDR1 KGHDR, CDR2 SFDVKD. The CDR3 DNA sequence: TGTGCCACCAGCGATTTGCGGCCGTACCTCAATAAGCCCCAGCATTTT. As protein: CATSDLRPYLNKPQHF.

The chain uses TRBV7-2 and TRBJ2-7; 10 bases match TRBD2. This CDR3 comprises 15 residues. The junction had 4 bases not matched to a gene; V was cut back by 2 bases and J by 3 bases. Looked up from germline, CDR1 is SGHTA and CDR2 is FQGNSA. The CDR3, as DNA: TGTGCCAGCAGCTTAACTAGCGGGACGCACTACGAGCAGTACTTC. Translated, it gives CASSLTSGTHYEQYF. Full variable domain (outside the CDR3, taken from reference TRBV7-2 and TRBJ2-7): GAGVSQSPSNKVTEKGKDVELRCDPISGHTALYWYRQSLGQGLEFLIYFQGNSAPDKSGLPSDRFSAERTGGSVSTLTIQRTQQEDSAVYLCASSLTSGTHYEQYFGPGTRLTVT.

This clonotype is a singleton in its sample. The CDR3 coding sequence is TGTGCCAGCAGCCTCCGTCAGGGACACTTGAACACTGAAGCTTTCTTT. This codes for CASSLRQGHLNTEAFF. The chain employs TRBV11-2 and TRBJ1-1, with TRBD1 as a possible D gene (6 bases). The CDR3 consists of 16 residues. V shed 5 bases and J shed 0 bases, with 16 bases lying between them. In germline, CDR1 is SGHAT, CDR2 FQNNGV.

Details on this clonotype: One end of the junction does not line up with germline, which may come from a read error. The chain links TRBV24-1 to TRBJ1-5; D uncertain. CDR1 is KGHDR, CDR2 SFDVKD, per germline. CDR3 size: 14 residues. The CDR3: CATSESDSNQPQHF. DNA of the CDR3: TGTGCCACCAGTGAATCGGATAGCAACCAGCCCCAGCATTTT.

This chain links TRBV15 with TRBJ1-5, with TRBD1 matching over 8 bases. CDR1 and CDR2 (germline): LNHNV, YYDKDF (reference sequence). The CDR3 contains 14 residues. With 6 bases clipped from V and 11 bases from J, the junction kept 12 bases outside the gene matches. CDR3 nucleotides: TGTGCCACCAGAGATAGACAGGGGCCGTTGGCCCAGCATTTT. Translation gives CATRDRQGPLAQHF.

The rearrangement links TRBV5-1 to TRBJ2-4, with D perhaps TRBD1 or TRBD2 (5 bases each). The CDR3 spans 14 residues. Germline V gene sequence: CDR1 SGHRS, CDR2 YFSETQ. Trimming took 0 bases from V and 5 from J, leaving 9 bases between them. In nucleotides, the CDR3 is TGCGCCAGCAGCTTGGGAGGGGACCAAAACATTCAGTACTTC. Translation: CASSLGGDQNIQYF.

The J gene is TRBJ1-4, the V gene TRBV7-2, with D uncertain. This CDR3 region has 17 residues. Trimming left V 1 base short and J 0 bases short, with 12 bases between. Germline-derived CDR1 and CDR2 are SGHTA and FQGNSA. Written as DNA, the CDR3 is TGTGCCAGCAGCTTAGTACCCTCCACCGCAACTAATGAAAAACTGTTTTTT. Translation gives CASSLVPSTATNEKLFF.

The CDR3 sequence: CSARGQRGYLMNTEAFF. The CDR3, as DNA: TGCAGTGCTAGAGGGCAGCGAGGGTACCTTATGAACACTGAAGCTTTCTTT. The chain is built from TRBV20-1 and TRBJ1-1; no definite D call. V shed 1 base and J shed 0 bases, with 18 bases lying between them. CDR3 size: 17 residues. The germline gives CDR1 DFQATT, CDR2 SNEGSKA (reference sequence).